This T cell receptor (beta chain) was captured in a study of CD8 T cells in Susac syndrome. It was with random hexamers that about 0.45 to 1 ug RNA was reverse transcribed. Amplification of TCR beta CDR3 used immunoSEQ multiplex PCR across 54 Vbeta and 13 Jbeta. TCRdb used MiXCR to reprocess the immunoSEQ multiplex PCR reads, holding one entry per CDR3 protein. Of approximately 210,000 distinct CDR3 sequences listed, about 96% are singletons. V shed 4 bases and J 10 bases; nucleotides not matched to a gene: 24. The CDR3 loop spans 18 amino acids. Per germline, CDR1 SQVTM and CDR2 ANQGSEA. TCR beta from blood CD8+ and CD4+ T cells was sequenced. Through negative isolation, CD4+ and CD8+ T cells were obtained, while TEMRA cells were enriched using FACS.

V usage is TRBV29-1 and J usage is TRBJ2-1, with 8 bases that match TRBD2. Sequenced input: CD4+ T cells from PBMCs. The receptor was derived from a human donor with multiple sclerosis. The CDR3: CSVVLREVIRHSVEEQFF. The CDR3 DNA is TGCAGCGTTGTTTTGCGGGAGGTTATTCGGCACTCGGTCGAGGAGCAGTTCTTC.